The rows below give T cell receptor beta chains drawn from one sample of a study of blood T cell repertoires in COVID-19. Generated by immunoSEQ multiplex PCR, the TCRdb table keeps only in-frame clones and is missing some. This table has about 99,000 clones, around 81% appearing once. Sequencing used peripheral blood. These receptors were taken from a man older than 75 with COVID-19, enrolled during active disease. The CDR3 runs from the conserved cysteine through the conserved F or W.

J gene	V gene	CDR3 protein
TRBJ2-1	TRBV7-9	CASSLVGLAGSNEQFF
TRBJ2-5	TRBV6-5	CASSRGVAGTETQYF
TRBJ1-1	TRBV18	CASSPEGVGGTEAFF
TRBJ2-3	TRBV5-1	CASSWGPGSDTQYF
TRBJ1-4	TRBV6-5	CASRRQGGANEKLFF
TRBJ1-5	TRBV19	CASRDTSNQPQHF
TRBJ1-1	TRBV5-4	CASSLLNTEAFF
TRBJ2-7	TRBV14	CASSQGLAGVPEQYF
TRBJ1-1	TRBV27	CASRRDRGSSEAFF
TRBJ2-2	TRBV7-3	CASSLRQGDTGELFF
TRBJ2-5	TRBV27	CASQPRGRGNQETQYF
TRBJ1-2	TRBV6-6	CASLRVRGDGYTF
TRBJ2-3	TRBV28	CASSRSLRATDTQYF
TRBJ2-7	TRBV28	CASSGSGGPNEQYF
TRBJ1-5	TRBV6-5	CASRRRGGDQPQHF
TRBJ2-3	TRBV18	CASQQITDTQYF
TRBJ1-6	TRBV10-3	CAISERTGVNSPLHF
TRBJ1-1	TRBV20-1	CSASRDTNTEAFF
TRBJ1-5	TRBV19	CASRGGGGGQSNQPQHF
TRBJ2-5	TRBV7-2	CASSLAPSGARETQYF
TRBJ2-1	TRBV12-3/TRBV12-4	CASSLARAGEQFF
TRBJ1-2	TRBV7-9	CASSSTGVGTYGYTF
TRBJ2-1	TRBV29-1	CSVLRDRALNEQFF
TRBJ2-3	TRBV12-3/TRBV12-4	CASRSITDTQYF
TRBJ1-6	TRBV15	CATSSWTGGNSPLHF
TRBJ1-6	TRBV2	CASSESLSSYNSPLHF
TRBJ2-3	TRBV11-2	CASSFNRLAHTDTQYF
TRBJ2-7	TRBV3-1/TRBV3-2	CASSQDPGTVVYEQYF
TRBJ1-6	TRBV7-2	CASSLEGQGGYNSPLHF
TRBJ2-1	TRBV28	CASSLPGQGYNEQFF
TRBJ1-1	TRBV28	CASSLQGNTEAFF
TRBJ2-7	TRBV2	CASSAGAGGHYEQYF
TRBJ2-3	TRBV5-1	CASSLEQNTDTQYF
TRBJ1-2	TRBV18	CASSQRTDIANYGYTF
TRBJ1-1	TRBV7-2	CASSPLGRTEAFF
TRBJ1-1	TRBV28	CASSTHGQGTIRTEAFF
TRBJ1-4	TRBV28	CASSSEVEKLFF
TRBJ1-1	TRBV5-1	CASSLGTGVDTEAFF
TRBJ1-1	TRBV18	CASSPNPGQSEAFF
TRBJ1-3	TRBV9	CASSVVGGIDTIYF
TRBJ1-2	TRBV4-3	CASSQLQGRGYGYTF
TRBJ2-7	TRBV11-2	CASSLQGGPISYEQYF
TRBJ1-1	TRBV3-1/TRBV3-2	CASSQAGTGPEAFF
TRBJ1-6	TRBV19	CASGSPQGFYNSPLHF
TRBJ1-6	TRBV10-3	CAISERQGYGNSPLHF